A selection of T cell receptor beta chains follows, all from one sample in a study of blood T cell repertoires in COVID-19. Some clones are missing from TCRdb's copy, which holds only in-frame ones; the method was immunoSEQ multiplex PCR. In the table there are about 88,000 clones, about 89% of which are singletons. Sequencing was done on a sample of peripheral blood. Source of these receptors: a human donor with active COVID-19. The donor label of this sample is uncertain. Each CDR3 is given with its conserved first and last residue. The D gene is left open where the match is weak. Clone size is stated in some rows and not others, as once, few, many or a class when expanded.

size | J | D | V | CDR3 | DNA
- | TRBJ1-5 | TRBD1 | TRBV5-1 | CASSTTGTDEPQHF | TGCGCCAGCAGCACGACCGGGACAGACGAGCCCCAGCATTTT
- | TRBJ2-7 | - | TRBV19 | CASSTAAISYEQYF | TGTGCCAGTAGCACGGCAGCGATCTCCTACGAGCAGTACTTC
- | TRBJ2-5 | TRBD2 | TRBV28 | CASRLAGGRSKGETQYF | TGTGCCAGCAGACTAGCGGGGGGGCGGTCTAAGGGAGAGACCCAGTACTTC
- | TRBJ1-2 | - | TRBV6-5 | CAAYNYGYTF | TGTGCCGCCTATAACTATGGCTACACCTTC
- | TRBJ2-5 | - | TRBV4-1 | CASSQDPLGTFRGETQYF | TGCGCCAGCAGCCAAGATCCATTAGGGACTTTCCGAGGGGAGACCCAGTACTTC
- | TRBJ2-5 | TRBD2 | TRBV9 | CASSAPRLAGGQETQYF | TGTGCCAGCAGCGCTCCCAGACTAGCGGGGGGGCAGGAGACCCAGTACTTC
- | TRBJ2-1 | - | TRBV27 | CASSFFAGRDSNEQFF | TGTGCCAGCAGTTTTTTCGCGGGACGGGATTCGAATGAGCAGTTCTTC
- | TRBJ2-7 | TRBD1 | TRBV27 | CASLPHGQGAYEQYF | TGTGCCAGCCTCCCCCACGGACAGGGGGCCTACGAGCAGTACTTC
- | TRBJ2-1 | - | TRBV2 | CASSVSTRGRDEQFF | TGTGCCAGCAGTGTTTCGACCAGAGGGCGCGATGAGCAGTTCTTC
- | TRBJ1-2 | TRBD1 | TRBV15 | CATRKDRVDYGYTF | TGTGCCACCAGGAAAGACAGGGTGGACTATGGCTACACCTTC
- | TRBJ1-2 | TRBD1 | TRBV28 | CASRQGQGYGYTF | TGTGCCAGCAGGCAGGGACAGGGCTATGGCTACACCTTC
- | TRBJ2-3 | TRBD2 | TRBV4-1 | CASSHTRRTSGGTDTQYF | TGCGCCAGCAGCCATACTAGAAGGACTAGCGGTGGTACAGATACGCAGTATTTT
few | TRBJ2-7 | - | TRBV2 | CASSGSSGSYEQYF | TGTGCCAGCAGTGGCTCTTCAGGATCCTACGAGCAGTACTTC
- | TRBJ1-1 | - | TRBV6-2/TRBV6-3 | CASSYQIRERKTEAFF | TGTGCCAGCAGTTACCAGATCCGGGAACGGAAGACTGAAGCTTTCTTT
- | TRBJ1-2 | - | TRBV9 | CASSVGGGIGYGYTF | TGTGCCAGCAGCGTAGGAGGGGGTATCGGGTATGGCTACACCTTC
- | TRBJ2-7 | - | TRBV2 | CASSAGAGPGEQYF | TGTGCCAGCAGTGCTGGCGCAGGCCCAGGGGAGCAGTACTTC
- | TRBJ2-2 | TRBD1 | TRBV11-2 | CASSLYLGTGGTGELFF | TGTGCCAGCAGCTTATATCTCGGGACAGGGGGCACCGGGGAGCTGTTTTTT
- | TRBJ2-2 | - | TRBV7-2 | CASSLASNTGELFF | TGTGCCAGCAGCTTAGCGTCAAACACCGGGGAGCTGTTTTTT
- | TRBJ1-1 | - | TRBV9 | CASSGGGRGGNEAFF | TGTGCCAGCAGCGGTGGGGGTAGGGGAGGCAATGAAGCTTTCTTT
- | TRBJ2-3 | - | TRBV19 | CASSERVLGDTQYF | TGTGCCAGTAGTGAGCGGGTACTGGGAGATACGCAGTATTTT
once | TRBJ1-2 | - | TRBV3-1/TRBV3-2 | CASSQGRADRYTF | TGTGCCAGCAGCCAAGGGAGGGCAGATCGCTACACCTTC
- | TRBJ2-3 | TRBD2 | TRBV4-3 | CASSQLLAGGTDTQYF | TGCGCCAGCAGCCAGTTACTAGCGGGGGGGACAGATACGCAGTATTTT
- | TRBJ2-6 | - | TRBV7-9 | CASSPRVSGANVLTF | TGTGCCAGCAGCCCCAGGGTCTCTGGGGCCAACGTCCTGACTTTC
once | TRBJ1-1 | TRBD1 | TRBV5-1 | CASSPGDRVRTEAFF | TGCGCCAGCAGCCCGGGGGACAGGGTGAGGACTGAAGCTTTCTTT
- | TRBJ1-2 | TRBD1 | TRBV5-1 | CASSGAGTGKDGYTF | TGCGCCAGCAGCGGAGCCGGGACAGGGAAGGATGGCTACACCTTC